Each of the 8 T cell receptor beta chains below was sequenced from the same sample in a study of T-cell reconstitution after alpha-beta-depleted transplantation in children (dated by TCRdb to about 2016). Per the publication, the treatment or condition label means: allogeneic hematopoietic cell transplantation with graft depleted of TCRalphabeta T cells and CD19 B cells. Receptors were amplified or captured by PCR. TCRdb lists the instrument as Illumina HiSeq 2500. To normalize quantification of the TCRbeta repertoire, the TCR libraries were built with molecular barcoding that relied on unique molecular identifiers. Starting from the raw public reads, TCRdb applied fastp trimming at Q25, assembled clones with MiXCR and retained in-frame beta chains. Rows are combined by CDR3 protein, so each entry shows the most common genes and DNA. For this sample there are 81,000 or so distinct CDR3 sequences; about 14% appear just once. 20% of the sample is held by the ten biggest clonotypes.

The source was PBMCs, mostly from graft donor cells, collected 180 days after TCRalphabeta/CD19-depleted stem cell transplant. The receptor source for this set is a male patient aged 2 to 10 who had a stem cell transplant for acute lymphoblastic leukemia, so the T cells may come from the graft donor.

In its sample, this clonotype was seen many times. V gene TRBV7-7 combines with J gene TRBJ2-1; 14 bases align to TRBD2. V lost 5 bases, J lost 7 bases, and 7 bases stayed unmatched. CDR1 and CDR2 (germline): SSHAT, FNYEAQ (reference sequence). This CDR3 contains 16 residues. The CDR3 DNA sequence: TGTGCCAGCAGCGCACTGGGACTAGCGGGGGAGAATGAGCAGTTCTTC. Amino acid sequence: CASSALGLAGENEQFF.

This clonotype turned up a few times. The chain carries TRBV20-1 and TRBJ1-6; the D gene is possibly TRBD1 (6 bases). The V end was cut by 1 base, the J end by 10 bases, with 14 bases between. The CDR3 extends over 14 amino acids. The germline V gene encodes CDR1 DFQATT and CDR2 SNEGSKA (reference sequence). The chain's CDR3 is CSARAGIGGSPLHF. The CDR3 DNA reads as TGCAGTGCTAGAGCGGGCATCGGGGGCTCACCCCTCCACTTT.

This clonotype was recorded a few times. The gene calls are TRBV7-9 and TRBJ2-7; D perhaps matches TRBD1 (6 bases). Trimming took off 3 bases at V and 7 bases at J, with 10 bases between the two ends. The CDR3 spans 12 residues. CDR1 and CDR2 from the germline V gene are SEHNR and FQNEAQ (reference sequence). The CDR3 DNA is TGTGCCAGCAGCTTCCCAGGGGATGAGCAGTACTTC. Protein product: CASSFPGDEQYF.

This clonotype was observed many times. For the CDR3, the DNA is TGTGCCAGCAGTTATTTAGGGATGGAGACCCAGTACTTC. It translates to CASSYLGMETQYF. This chain connects TRBV12-3 or TRBV12-4 to TRBJ2-5; D is undetermined. The V gene lost 4 bases and the J gene lost 5 bases, with 11 bases spanning the gap. This CDR3 spans 13 amino acids.

The rearrangement uses TRBV5-1 and TRBJ1-1; 8 positions agree with TRBD1. Germline CDR1 is SGHRS and CDR2 is YFSETQ. The length of the CDR3 is 18 residues. Trimming removed 3 bases from V and 4 bases from J; junction bases left unmatched: 17. CDR3 nucleotide sequence: TGCGCCAGCAGCTCCGAGGCCACACAGGGGGTCAAGGGCACTGAAGCTTTCTTT. Translating it yields CASSSEATQGVKGTEAFF.

This clonotype turned up a few times. The V and J genes are TRBV7-8 and TRBJ1-3; maybe TRBD1 (5 bases). V was shortened by 7 bases and J by 1 base, with 20 bases between the two germline ends. The CDR3 has 17 residues. The germline gives CDR1 SGHVS, CDR2 FQNEAQ. This chain's CDR3 is CASTDGYEGSSGNTIYF. CDR3 DNA sequence: TGTGCCAGCACCGACGGGTACGAGGGGTCATCTGGAAACACCATATATTTT.

This clonotype was counted ten times or more. V is TRBV29-1 and J is TRBJ2-7; D could derive from TRBD1 or TRBD2 (5 bases each). This CDR3 comprises 14 residues. Germline V CDR1 and CDR2: SQVTM, ANQGSEA. V lost 2 bases, J lost 4 bases, and 15 bases lay in between. The CDR3 DNA follows: TGCAGCGTTGAAACGGCAGGGACCCTGTACGAGCAGTACTTC. Its translation: CSVETAGTLYEQYF.

The V and J genes are TRBV20-1 and TRBJ2-3; 11 bases fit TRBD2. Germline CDR1 is DFQATT and CDR2 is SNEGSKA (reference sequence). The trim removed 6 bases at V and 8 bases at J, leaving 16 bases unmatched. This CDR3 has 16 residues. CDR3 residues: CSAFRTTSGGSGTQYF. The CDR3, as DNA: TGCAGTGCCTTTCGAACTACTAGCGGGGGATCGGGTACGCAGTATTTT.